Listed below are T cell receptor beta chains from one sample, sequenced in a study of T-cell reconstitution after alpha-beta-depleted transplantation in children. MiXCR, run by TCRdb on the PCR reads, gives a single entry per CDR3 protein. The data contain 670,000 or so distinct CDR3 sequences, around 12% of them singletons. The sample in question was PBMCs, obtained before TCRalphabeta/CD19-depleted stem cell transplant. The source is a girl aged 2-9 years with congenital amegakaryocytic thrombocytopenia, due to receive a stem cell transplant. Both conserved end residues are part of each CDR3. The D gene is left open where the match is weak. Not every row has a clone size; where given, it reads once, few, many or a size class.

>NA|TRBV5-1|TRBJ1-2|NA
TGCGCCAGCGGCGGTATTAACTATGGCTACACCTTC
CASGGINYGYTF
>NA|TRBV15|TRBJ1-5|NA
TGTGCCACCAGCAGAGAGGCAGGGCCGAGCAATCAGCCCCAGCATTTT
CATSREAGPSNQPQHF
>NA|TRBV11-3|TRBJ2-3|few
TGTGCCAGCAGCTTAGGGGGGTTTGGGGTCACAGATACGCAGTATTTT
CASSLGGFGVTDTQYF
>NA|TRBV25-1|TRBJ1-1|many
TGTGCCAGCAAACCCGCCGGACGGTCGAACACTGAAGCTTTCTTT
CASKPAGRSNTEAFF
>NA|TRBV11-2|TRBJ2-1|NA
TGTGCCAGCAGCTTAGATGGCCTAGGAGGCTACAATGAGCAGTTCTTC
CASSLDGLGGYNEQFF
>NA|TRBV7-9|TRBJ2-3|many
TGTGCCAGCAGCAGACTACTGCCGACGATGGAGGATACGCAGTATTTT
CASSRLLPTMEDTQYF
>NA|TRBV12-5|TRBJ2-1|many
TGTGCTAGTGGTTTGAACAACTACAATGAGCAGTTCTTC
CASGLNNYNEQFF
>NA|TRBV5-1|TRBJ1-1|many
TGCGCCAGCAGCTTGTGGCCGACGAACACTGAAGCTTTCTTT
CASSLWPTNTEAFF
>NA|TRBV6-1|TRBJ2-2|NA
TGTGCCAGCAGTGCGCAAGGGACAATCTGGGAGCTGTTTTTT
CASSAQGTIWELFF
>TRBD2|TRBV12-3/TRBV12-4|TRBJ2-3|many
TGTGCCAGCACCTACCGGGGGACTAGCACGCAGTATTTT
CASTYRGTSTQYF
>NA|TRBV10-3|TRBJ2-7|many
TGTGCCATCAGTGATCAGGGGTCCTACGAGCAGTACTTC
CAISDQGSYEQYF
>NA|TRBV5-6|TRBJ1-1|many
TGTGCCAGCAGCTTGGTGCAGGCCACTGAAGCTTTCTTT
CASSLVQATEAFF
>NA|TRBV7-2|TRBJ2-3|many
TGTGCCAGCAGGCCGACAACTTTCACAGATACGCAGTATTTT
CASRPTTFTDTQYF
>NA|TRBV5-1|TRBJ2-7|NA
TGCGCCAGCAGCACGAACCAGTACGAGCAGTACTTC
CASSTNQYEQYF
>TRBD2|TRBV20-1|TRBJ2-7|many
TGCAGTGCTAGAGATTGGGCTAGCGGAGCCTACGAGCAGTACTTC
CSARDWASGAYEQYF
>NA|TRBV30|TRBJ1-2|NA
TGTGCCTGGAGTGGCGGAGGGGGGCGTTCTCGTGTTGGAAGCTACACCTTC
CAWSGGGGRSRVGSYTF
>TRBD1|TRBV29-1|TRBJ2-5|NA
TGCAGCGTTGGCCCAGGGGGTCGTCAAGAGACCCAGTACTTC
CSVGPGGRQETQYF
>TRBD2|TRBV7-3|TRBJ2-1|many
TGTGCCAGCAGCTTCGGACTAGTAAATGAGCAGTTCTTC
CASSFGLVNEQFF
>TRBD2|TRBV7-2|TRBJ2-1|few
TGTGCCAGCAGATTCATAGCGGGAAATGAGCAGTTCTTC
CASRFIAGNEQFF
>NA|TRBV12-3/TRBV12-4|TRBJ1-1|many
TGTGCCAGCAGTTTAGTGGCCAGGGGCATAAAACCACAGCCGGACGGACTAGCTTTCTTT
CASSLVARGIKPQPDGLAFF
>TRBD1|TRBV7-9|TRBJ2-5|few
TGTGCCAGCAGACAAGAGACAGGGGCCAAAGAGACCCAGTACTTC
CASRQETGAKETQYF
>NA|TRBV20-1|TRBJ2-3|many
TGCAGTGCCCCGACAGCCCGCACAGATACGCAGTATTTT
CSAPTARTDTQYF